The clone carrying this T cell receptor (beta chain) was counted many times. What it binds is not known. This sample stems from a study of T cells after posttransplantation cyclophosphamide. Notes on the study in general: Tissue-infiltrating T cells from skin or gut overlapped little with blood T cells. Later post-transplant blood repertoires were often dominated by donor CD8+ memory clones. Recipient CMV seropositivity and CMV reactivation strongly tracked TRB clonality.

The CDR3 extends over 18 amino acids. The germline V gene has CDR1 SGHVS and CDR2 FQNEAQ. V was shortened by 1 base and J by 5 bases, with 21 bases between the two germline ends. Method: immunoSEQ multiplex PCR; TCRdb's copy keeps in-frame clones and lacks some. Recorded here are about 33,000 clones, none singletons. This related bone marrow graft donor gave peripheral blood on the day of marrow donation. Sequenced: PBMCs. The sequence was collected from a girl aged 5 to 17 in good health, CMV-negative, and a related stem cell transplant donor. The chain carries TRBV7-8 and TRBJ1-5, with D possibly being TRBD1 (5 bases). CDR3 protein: CASSLDHLVWQGYQPQHF. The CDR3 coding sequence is TGTGCCAGCAGCTTAGATCATTTGGTGTGGCAGGGTTATCAGCCCCAGCATTTT.